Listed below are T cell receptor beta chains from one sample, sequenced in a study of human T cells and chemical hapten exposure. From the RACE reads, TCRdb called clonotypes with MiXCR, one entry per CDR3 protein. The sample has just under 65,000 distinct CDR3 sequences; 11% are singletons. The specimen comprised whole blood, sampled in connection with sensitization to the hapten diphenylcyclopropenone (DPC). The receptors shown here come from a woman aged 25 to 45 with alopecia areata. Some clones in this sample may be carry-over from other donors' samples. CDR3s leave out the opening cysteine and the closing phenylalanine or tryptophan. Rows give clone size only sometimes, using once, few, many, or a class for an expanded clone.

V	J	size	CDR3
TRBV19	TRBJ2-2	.	ASTLGQPANTGELF
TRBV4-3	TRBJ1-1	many	ASSQSGWGSQAF
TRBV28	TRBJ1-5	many	ASRPTGNNQPQH
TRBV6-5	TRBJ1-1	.	ASSYSSTGGANTEAF
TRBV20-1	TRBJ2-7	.	SARGDELREQY
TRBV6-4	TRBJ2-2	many	ASSETWASDPGELF
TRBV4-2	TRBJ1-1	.	DSSPEGQLNTEAF
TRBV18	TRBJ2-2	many	ASSPPSRGDTGELF
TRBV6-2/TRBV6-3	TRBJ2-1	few	ASSLSGSPYNEQF
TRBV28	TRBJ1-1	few	ASSPAAVPNTEAF
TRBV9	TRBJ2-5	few	ASSVAAGIKETQY
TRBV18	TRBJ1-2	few	ASSPDTLFYGYT
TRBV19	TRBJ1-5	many	ASTTSTSETYQPQH
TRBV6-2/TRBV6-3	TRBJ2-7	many	ASSQAYEQY
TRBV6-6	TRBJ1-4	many	ASSYEGGDEKLF
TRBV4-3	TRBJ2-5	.	ASSQFNRGETQY
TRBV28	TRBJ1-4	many	ASSLVDPVNEKLF
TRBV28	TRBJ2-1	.	ASTPNLAAGQF
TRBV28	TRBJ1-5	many	ASGIGGGNQPQH
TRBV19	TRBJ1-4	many	ASSSGGAGEKLF
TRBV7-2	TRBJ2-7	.	ASGTAASYEQY
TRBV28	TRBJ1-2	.	ASSERDGTTALYGYT
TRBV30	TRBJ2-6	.	ASPDGAGANVLT
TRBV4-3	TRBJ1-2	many	ASSQEATPQGYYGYT
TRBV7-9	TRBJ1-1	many	ASRGEMNTEAF
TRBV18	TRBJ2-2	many	ASSTSGTSGVTNTGELF
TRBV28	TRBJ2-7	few	ASSLRRLAGAEQY
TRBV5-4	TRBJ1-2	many	ASSLAPAGNYGYT
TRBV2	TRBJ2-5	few	ASIPGTKETQY
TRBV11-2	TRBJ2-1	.	VSRGLSAGINEQF
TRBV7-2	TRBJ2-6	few	ASSLALGRVLT
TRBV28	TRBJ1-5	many	ASSLSGNQPQH
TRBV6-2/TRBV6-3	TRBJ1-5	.	ASSSVGQGYQPQH
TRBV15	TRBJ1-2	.	ATSRDPLSSYGYT
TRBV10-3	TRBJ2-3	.	AISDGGETTQY
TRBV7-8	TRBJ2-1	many	ASSFSTGGSYNEQF
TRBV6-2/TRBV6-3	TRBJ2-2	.	ASRRDSANTGELF
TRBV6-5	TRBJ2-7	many	ASGSPGLSYEQY
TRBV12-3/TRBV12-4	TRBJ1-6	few	ASSLNGGANSPLH
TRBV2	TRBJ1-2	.	ASSEVGYHGYT
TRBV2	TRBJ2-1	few	ASSVGVWGSEQF
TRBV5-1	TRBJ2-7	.	ASNQGGSYEQY
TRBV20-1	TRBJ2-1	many	SASDPRQGANEQF
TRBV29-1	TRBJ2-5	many	SVEEQGSGTQY
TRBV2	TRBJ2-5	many	ASSTRTGSETQY